This T cell receptor beta chain was documented in a study of blood T cell repertoires in COVID-19. Study in general: Sample material is recorded as cDNA or gDNA derived from T cells, B-cell-depleted T cells, or PBMCs.

Participants reported their clinical history, and cohort assignment relied on those reports. The study recruited exposed participants who had met a COVID-19 case within 2 weeks before entry. Germline V lookup: CDR1 SGHRS, CDR2 YFSETQ. CDR3 length equals 14 residues. Trimming took 5 bases from V and 2 from J, leaving 13 bases between them. This clone showed up just once. Repertoires were generated with immunoSEQ multiplex PCR, while TCRdb's copy carries only in-frame clones and drops some. The table includes around 190,000 clones, about 83% detected once. The chain joins TRBV5-1 to TRBJ1-1, with D maybe TRBD1 (5 bases). Sequencing used PBMCs or T cells enriched from blood (not recorded which). The sequence was obtained from a woman in her thirties who had been exposed to COVID-19. In DNA form, the CDR3 reads TGCGCCAGCAGGGGGCTGGGCTTAAACACTGAAGCTTTCTTT. It is translated as CASRGLGLNTEAFF.